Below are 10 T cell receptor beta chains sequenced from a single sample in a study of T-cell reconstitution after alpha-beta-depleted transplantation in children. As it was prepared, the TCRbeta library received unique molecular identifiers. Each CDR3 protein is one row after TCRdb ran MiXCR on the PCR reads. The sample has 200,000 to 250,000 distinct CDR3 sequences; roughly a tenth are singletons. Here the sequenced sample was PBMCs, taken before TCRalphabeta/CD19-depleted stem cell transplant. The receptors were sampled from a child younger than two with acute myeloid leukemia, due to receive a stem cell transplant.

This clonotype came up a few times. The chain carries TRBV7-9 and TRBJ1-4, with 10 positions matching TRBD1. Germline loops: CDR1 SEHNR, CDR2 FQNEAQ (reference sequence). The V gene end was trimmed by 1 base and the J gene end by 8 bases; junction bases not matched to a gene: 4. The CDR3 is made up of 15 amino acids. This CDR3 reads CASSLGRQGAEKLFF. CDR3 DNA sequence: TGTGCCAGCAGCTTAGGCCGACAGGGGGCGGAAAAACTGTTTTTT.

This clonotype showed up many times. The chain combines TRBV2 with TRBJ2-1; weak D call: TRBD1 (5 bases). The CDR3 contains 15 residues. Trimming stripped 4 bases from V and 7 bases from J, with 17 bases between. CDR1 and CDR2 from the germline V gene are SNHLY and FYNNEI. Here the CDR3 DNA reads TGTGCCAGCAGTGCGTTACAGGTCAAAGGGAATGAGCAGTTCTTC. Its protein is CASSALQVKGNEQFF.

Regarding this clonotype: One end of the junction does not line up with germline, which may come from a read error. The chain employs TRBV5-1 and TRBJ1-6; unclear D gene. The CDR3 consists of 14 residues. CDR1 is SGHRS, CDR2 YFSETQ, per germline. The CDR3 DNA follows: TGCGCCAGCAGCCCCGGGCAGAGTAATTCATCCCTCCACTTT. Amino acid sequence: CASSPGQSNSSLHF.

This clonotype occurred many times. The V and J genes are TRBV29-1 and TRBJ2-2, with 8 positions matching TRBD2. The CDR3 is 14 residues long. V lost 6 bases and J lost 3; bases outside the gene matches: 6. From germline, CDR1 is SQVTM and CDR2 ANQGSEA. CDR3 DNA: TGCAGCGTGAGGAGCGGGGGAGACACCGGGGAGCTGTTTTTT. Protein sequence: CSVRSGGDTGELFF.

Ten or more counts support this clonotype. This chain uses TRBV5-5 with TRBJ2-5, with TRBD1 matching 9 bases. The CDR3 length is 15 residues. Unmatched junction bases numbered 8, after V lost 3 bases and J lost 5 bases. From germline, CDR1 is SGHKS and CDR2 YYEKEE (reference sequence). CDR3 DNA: TGTGCCAGCAGCTCGGGGACAGGGCATGGGGAGACCCAGTACTTC. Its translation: CASSSGTGHGETQYF.

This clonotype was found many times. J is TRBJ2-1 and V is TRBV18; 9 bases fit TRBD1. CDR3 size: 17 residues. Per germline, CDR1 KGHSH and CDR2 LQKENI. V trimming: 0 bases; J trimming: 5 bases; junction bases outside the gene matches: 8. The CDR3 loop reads CASSPPPGTGSDNEQFF. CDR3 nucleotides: TGTGCCAGCTCACCACCCCCCGGGACAGGGAGTGACAATGAGCAGTTCTTC.

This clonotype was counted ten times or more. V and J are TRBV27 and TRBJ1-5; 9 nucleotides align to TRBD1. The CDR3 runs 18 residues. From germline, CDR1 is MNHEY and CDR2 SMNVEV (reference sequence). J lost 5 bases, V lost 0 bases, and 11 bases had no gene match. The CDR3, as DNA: TGTGCCAGCAGTTTATCCGCCACAGGGGGCTTTGGCTATCAGCCCCAGCATTTT. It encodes CASSLSATGGFGYQPQHF.

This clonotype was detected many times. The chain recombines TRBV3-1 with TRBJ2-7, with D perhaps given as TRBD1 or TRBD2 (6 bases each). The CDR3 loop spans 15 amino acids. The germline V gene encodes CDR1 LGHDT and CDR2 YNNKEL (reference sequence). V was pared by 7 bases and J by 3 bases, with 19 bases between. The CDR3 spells CASTHSGKGVYEQYF. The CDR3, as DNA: TGTGCCAGCACCCATAGCGGTAAGGGGGTCTACGAGCAGTACTTC.

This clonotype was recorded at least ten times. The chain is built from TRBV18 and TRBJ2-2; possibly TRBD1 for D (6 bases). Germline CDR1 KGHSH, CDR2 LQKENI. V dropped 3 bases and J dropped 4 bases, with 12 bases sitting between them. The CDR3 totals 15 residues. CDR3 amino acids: CASSPFETGTGELFF. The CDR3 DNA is TGTGCCAGCTCACCCTTTGAGACAGGCACCGGGGAGCTGTTTTTT.

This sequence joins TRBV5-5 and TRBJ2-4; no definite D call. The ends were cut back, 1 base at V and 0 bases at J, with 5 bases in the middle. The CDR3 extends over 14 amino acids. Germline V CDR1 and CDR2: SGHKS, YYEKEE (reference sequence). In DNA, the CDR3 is TGTGCCAGCAGCTTGTGGGTAGCCAAAAACATTCAGTACTTC. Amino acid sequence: CASSLWVAKNIQYF.